These T cell receptor beta chains were read from a single sample in a study of cytomegalovirus exposure and HLA in healthy donors. Some clones are missing from TCRdb's copy, which holds only in-frame ones; the method was immunoSEQ multiplex PCR. The sample includes a few hundred thousand clones, around four fifths seen only once; the top ten take 2% to 2.5%. The sequenced sample consisted of PBMCs. These receptors originate from a woman aged 40 to 55 in good health and CMV-seropositive. Each CDR3 is given with its conserved first and last residue. A D gene is named only where the DNA matches it firmly. Where a row states a size, it is once, few, many or the class of an expanded clone; other rows omit it.

clone_size	d_call	v_call	j_call	cdr3_nt	cdr3_aa
.	TRBD2	TRBV5-1	TRBJ2-2	TGCGCCAGCAGTCCTCTAGCGGGAGGGTCCACCGGGGAGCTGTTTTTT	CASSPLAGGSTGELFF
.	.	TRBV7-2	TRBJ1-4	TGTGCCAGCAGCTTAGGACCAGGGTTTGCAACTAATGAAAAACTGTTTTTT	CASSLGPGFATNEKLFF
.	TRBD2	TRBV11-3	TRBJ2-1	TGTGCCAGCAGCTCGCCTACTAGCGCCTTCTCCTACAATGAGCAGTTCTTC	CASSSPTSAFSYNEQFF
.	.	TRBV19	TRBJ2-7	TGTGCCAGTAGTATAGACAGGGGCGCCTCCTACGAGCAGTACTTC	CASSIDRGASYEQYF
.	TRBD1	TRBV11-2	TRBJ1-2	TGTGCCAGCAGCGTCGACAGGGCGCGGAGTGGCTACACCTTC	CASSVDRARSGYTF
.	.	TRBV30	TRBJ2-2	TGTGCCTGGAGAAAGAGCGGGGAGCTGTTTTTT	CAWRKSGELFF
once	.	TRBV5-5	TRBJ1-5	TGTGCCAGCAGCTTGGATGCAGGGATGGGCAATCAGCCCCAGCATTTT	CASSLDAGMGNQPQHF
.	TRBD1	TRBV28	TRBJ1-1	TGTGCCAGCAGTCCCCCACAGGGGGGATCGGCGAACACTGAAGCTTTCTTT	CASSPPQGGSANTEAFF
.	TRBD1	TRBV7-8	TRBJ2-6	TGTGCCAGCAGCTACCGGGACAGCCTACTCTCTGGGGCCAACGGCCTGACTTTC	CASSYRDSLLSGANGLTF
.	.	TRBV25-1	TRBJ1-2	TGTGCCAGCAGTGAAGCAGGATCTTATGGCTACACCTTC	CASSEAGSYGYTF